This T cell receptor (beta chain) was captured in a study of blood T cell repertoires in COVID-19. Across the study: Sites in the United States, Italy and Spain provided acute and convalescent COVID-19 samples.

Profiling relied on immunoSEQ multiplex PCR, and the TCRdb table lists in-frame clones only, not all of them. The repertoire holds under 500,000 clones, with about 89% as singletons. On this clone itself: The sample contains more than one DNA sequence encoding this CDR3.

The CDR3 has 14 residues. V shed 2 bases, J shed 5 bases, and the junction held 5 bases outside the gene matches. Germline lookup yields CDR1 SGDLS and CDR2 YYNGEE. The receptor was derived from a woman in her 30s with acute or convalescent COVID-19. The sample taken for sequencing was peripheral blood. V is TRBV9 and J is TRBJ2-5, with 8 bases matching TRBD2. This CDR3 reads CASSVGGGLETQYF. The CDR3 nucleotides read TGTGCCAGCAGCGTGGGCGGGGGGCTGGAGACCCAGTACTTC.